The T cell receptor (beta chain) described here comes from a study of Tregs in tolerant kidney transplant recipients. General study results and limits: This study did not directly address biological reproducibility. For some patients, primers changed over time, blocking nucleotide-level comparison.

The CDR3 is made up of 16 amino acids. Losses at the gene ends were 4 bases for V and 7 bases for J; bases not matched to a gene: 7. Germline loops: CDR1 SGHVS, CDR2 FQNEAQ. This clone was seen just once. Its matching antigen is unknown. Assay: immunoSEQ multiplex PCR; the TCRdb copy retains only in-frame clones and omits some. The table has some 70,000 clones, 80% to 95% seen once; the top ten hold approximately 10%. The TCR comes from a human donor who received a combined kidney and bone marrow transplant. The chain carries TRBV7-8 and TRBJ2-2, with 12 bases fitting TRBD2. The sequencing used CD8+ T cells from blood, collected before the transplant. CDR3 sequence (DNA): TGTGCCAGCAGCTGGACTAGCGGGGCCCGGGGCGGGGAGCTGTTTTTT. Protein: CASSWTSGARGGELFF.